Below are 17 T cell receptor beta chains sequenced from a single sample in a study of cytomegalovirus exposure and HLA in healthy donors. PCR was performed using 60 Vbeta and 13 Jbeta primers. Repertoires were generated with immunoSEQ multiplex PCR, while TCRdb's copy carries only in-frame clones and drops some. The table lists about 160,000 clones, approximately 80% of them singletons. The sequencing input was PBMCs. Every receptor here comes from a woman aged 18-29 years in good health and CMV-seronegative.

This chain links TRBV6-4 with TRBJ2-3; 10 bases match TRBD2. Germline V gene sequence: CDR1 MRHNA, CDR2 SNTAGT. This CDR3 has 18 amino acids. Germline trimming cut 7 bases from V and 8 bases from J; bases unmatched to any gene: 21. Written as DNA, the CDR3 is TGTGCCAGCACTGAATTCCCATATCTAGCGGGGGCCGGCATTACGCAGTATTTT. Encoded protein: CASTEFPYLAGAGITQYF.

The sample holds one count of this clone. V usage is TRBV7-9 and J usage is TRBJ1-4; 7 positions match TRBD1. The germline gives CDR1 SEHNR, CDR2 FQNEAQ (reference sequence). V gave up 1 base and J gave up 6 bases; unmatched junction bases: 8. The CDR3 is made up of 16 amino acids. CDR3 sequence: CASSLGRVGGHEKLFF. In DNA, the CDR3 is TGTGCCAGCAGCTTAGGCAGGGTAGGGGGCCATGAAAAACTGTTTTTT. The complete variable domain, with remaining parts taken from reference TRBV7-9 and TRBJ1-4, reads DTGVSQNPRHKITKRGQNVTFRCDPISEHNRLYWYRQTLGQGPEFLTYFQNEAQLEKSRLLSDRFSAERPKGSFSTLEIQRTEQGDSAMYLCASSLGRVGGHEKLFFGSGTQLSVL.

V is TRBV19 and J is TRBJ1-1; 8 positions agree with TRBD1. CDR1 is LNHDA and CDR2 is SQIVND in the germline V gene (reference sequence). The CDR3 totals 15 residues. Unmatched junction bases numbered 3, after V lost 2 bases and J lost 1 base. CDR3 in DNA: TGTGCCAGTAGTATACGGCAGGGGGCGAACACTGAAGCTTTCTTT. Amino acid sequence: CASSIRQGANTEAFF.

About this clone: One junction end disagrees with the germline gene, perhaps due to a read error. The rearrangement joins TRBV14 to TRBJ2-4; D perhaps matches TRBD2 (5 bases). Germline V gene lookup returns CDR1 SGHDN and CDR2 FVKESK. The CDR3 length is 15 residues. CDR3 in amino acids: CASSQPTGNKNSQYF. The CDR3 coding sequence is TGTGCCAGCAGCCAACCGACGGGGAACAAAAACAGTCAGTACTTC.

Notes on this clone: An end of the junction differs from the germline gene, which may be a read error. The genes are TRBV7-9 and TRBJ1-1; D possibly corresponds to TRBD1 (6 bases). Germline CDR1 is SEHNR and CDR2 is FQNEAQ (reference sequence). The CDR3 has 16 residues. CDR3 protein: CSSRPGGGDMFTEAFF. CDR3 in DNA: TGTTCCAGCAGGCCGGGAGGGGGAGATATGTTCACTGAAGCTTTCTTT. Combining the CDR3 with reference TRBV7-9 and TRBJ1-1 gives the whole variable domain DTGVSQNPRHKITKRGQNVTFRCDPISEHNRLYWYRQTLGQGPEFLTYFQNEAQLEKSRLLSDRFSAERPKGSFSTLEIQRTEQGDSAMYLCSSRPGGGDMFTEAFFGQGTRLTVV.

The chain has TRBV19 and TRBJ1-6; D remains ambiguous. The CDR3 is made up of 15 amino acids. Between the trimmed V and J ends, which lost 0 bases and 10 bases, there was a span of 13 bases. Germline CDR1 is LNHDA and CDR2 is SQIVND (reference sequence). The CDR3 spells CASSIEAGMRSPLHF. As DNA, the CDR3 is TGTGCCAGTAGTATAGAGGCGGGGATGCGGTCACCCCTCCACTTT.

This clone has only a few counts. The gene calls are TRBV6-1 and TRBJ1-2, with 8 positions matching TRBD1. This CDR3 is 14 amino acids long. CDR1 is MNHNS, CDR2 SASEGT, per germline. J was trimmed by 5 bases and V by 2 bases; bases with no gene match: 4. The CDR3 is CASSEQGARYGYTF. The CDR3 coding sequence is TGTGCCAGCAGTGAACAGGGGGCAAGGTATGGCTACACCTTC.

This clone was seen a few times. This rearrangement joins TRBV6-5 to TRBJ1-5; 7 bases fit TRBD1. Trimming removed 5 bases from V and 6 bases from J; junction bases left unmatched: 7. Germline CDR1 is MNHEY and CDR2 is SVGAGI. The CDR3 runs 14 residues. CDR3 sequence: CASSNRQGVQPQHF. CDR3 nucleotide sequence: TGTGCCAGCAGTAACAGACAGGGAGTTCAGCCCCAGCATTTT.

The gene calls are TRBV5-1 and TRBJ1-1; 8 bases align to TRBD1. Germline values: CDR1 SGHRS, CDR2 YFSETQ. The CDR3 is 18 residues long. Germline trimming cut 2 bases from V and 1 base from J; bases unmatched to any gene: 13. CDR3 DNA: TGCGCCAGCAGCTTCCGGGACAGGAGTCCTTACTCGAACACTGAAGCTTTCTTT. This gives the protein CASSFRDRSPYSNTEAFF.

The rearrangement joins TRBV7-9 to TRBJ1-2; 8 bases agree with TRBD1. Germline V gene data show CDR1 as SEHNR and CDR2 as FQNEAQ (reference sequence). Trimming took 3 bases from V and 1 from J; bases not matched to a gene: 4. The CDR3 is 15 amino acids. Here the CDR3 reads CASSLGTGVNYGYTF. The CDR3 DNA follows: TGTGCCAGCAGCTTGGGGACAGGAGTTAACTATGGCTACACCTTC. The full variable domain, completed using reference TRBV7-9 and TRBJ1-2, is DTGVSQNPRHKITKRGQNVTFRCDPISEHNRLYWYRQTLGQGPEFLTYFQNEAQLEKSRLLSDRFSAERPKGSFSTLEIQRTEQGDSAMYLCASSLGTGVNYGYTFGSGTRLTVV.

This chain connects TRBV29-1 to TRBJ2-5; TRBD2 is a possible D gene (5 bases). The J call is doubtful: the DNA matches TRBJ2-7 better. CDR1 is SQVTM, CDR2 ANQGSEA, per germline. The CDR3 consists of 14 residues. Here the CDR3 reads CSVDGLDGSYEQYF. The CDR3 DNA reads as TGCAGCGTTGATGGACTGGACGGCTCCTACGAGCAGTACTTC.

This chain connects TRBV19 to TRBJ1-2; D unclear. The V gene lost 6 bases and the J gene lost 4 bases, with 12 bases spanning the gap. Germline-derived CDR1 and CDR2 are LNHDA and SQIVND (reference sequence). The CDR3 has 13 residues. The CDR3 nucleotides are TGTGCCAGTAGGGCGGGCAGAATCTATGGCTACACCTTC. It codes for CASRAGRIYGYTF.

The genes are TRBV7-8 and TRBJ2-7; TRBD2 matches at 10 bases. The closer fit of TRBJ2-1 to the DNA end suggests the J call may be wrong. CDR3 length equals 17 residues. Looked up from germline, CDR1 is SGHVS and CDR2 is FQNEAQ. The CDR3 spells CASSLAQLAGLSHEQFF. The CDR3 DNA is TGTGCCAGCAGCTTAGCTCAACTAGCGGGGCTCTCACATGAGCAGTTCTTC.

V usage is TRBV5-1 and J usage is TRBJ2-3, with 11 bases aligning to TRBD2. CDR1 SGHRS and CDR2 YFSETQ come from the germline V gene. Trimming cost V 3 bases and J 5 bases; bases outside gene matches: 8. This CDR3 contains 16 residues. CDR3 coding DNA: TGCGCCAGCAGCTCTGGGGCACTAGCGGGGGTAGATACGCAGTATTTT. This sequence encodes CASSSGALAGVDTQYF.

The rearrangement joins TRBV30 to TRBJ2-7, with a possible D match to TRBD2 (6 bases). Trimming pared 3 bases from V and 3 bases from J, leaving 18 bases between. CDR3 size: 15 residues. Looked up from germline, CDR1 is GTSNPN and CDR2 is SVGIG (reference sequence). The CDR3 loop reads CAWRGTGTSLYEQYF. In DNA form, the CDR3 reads TGTGCCTGGAGGGGGACCGGGACTTCCCTCTACGAGCAGTACTTC.

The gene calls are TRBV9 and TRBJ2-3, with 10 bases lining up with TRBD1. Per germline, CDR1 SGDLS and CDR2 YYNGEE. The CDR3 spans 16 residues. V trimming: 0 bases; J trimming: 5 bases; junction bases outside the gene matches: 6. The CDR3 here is CASSVDRQGARDTQYF. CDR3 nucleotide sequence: TGTGCCAGCAGCGTAGATCGACAGGGGGCTAGAGATACGCAGTATTTT.

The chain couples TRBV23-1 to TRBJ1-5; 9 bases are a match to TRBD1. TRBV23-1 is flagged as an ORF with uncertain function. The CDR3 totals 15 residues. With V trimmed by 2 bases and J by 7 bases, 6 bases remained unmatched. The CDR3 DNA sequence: TGCGCCAGCAGTCAACGAGACAGGGGGAGGCAGCCCCAGCATTTT. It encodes CASSQRDRGRQPQHF.